This is a list of T cell receptor beta chains from one sample in a study of cytomegalovirus exposure and HLA in healthy donors. Clones were sequenced by immunoSEQ multiplex PCR, and TCRdb holds only the in-frame ones, with some missing. The sample holds under 400,000 clones, approximately 91% seen once. Sequencing was carried out using PBMCs. The receptors were sampled from a man aged 30 to 39 in good health and CMV-seronegative. CDR3s include the opening cysteine and the closing phenylalanine or tryptophan. D genes are given only for firm matches. Expanded clones are given a class, and other clones once, few, many or no size at all.

>TRBJ2-5|TRBV5-1|NA|NA
TGCGCCAGCAGAAGAACAGGAGATAACCAAGAGACCCAGTACTTC
CASRRTGDNQETQYF
>TRBJ1-3|TRBV19|NA|TRBD1
TGTGCCAGTAGCCCGACAGGGGCAAACACCATATATTTT
CASSPTGANTIYF
>TRBJ1-2|TRBV27|NA|TRBD1
TGTGCCAGCAGTTTCCTCGGACAGGGGGACTATGGCTACACCTTC
CASSFLGQGDYGYTF
>TRBJ1-4|TRBV11-2|NA|NA
TGTGCCAGCTCGGACAGAGGCCTTCTTTTCGCAACTAATGAAAAACTGTTTTTT
CASSDRGLLFATNEKLFF
>TRBJ2-1|TRBV4-1|NA|TRBD1
TGCGCCAGCAGCCAGGGGGACAGAATCAGCTCCTACAATGAGCAGTTCTTC
CASSQGDRISSYNEQFF
>TRBJ2-7|TRBV27|NA|NA
TGTGCCAGCAGTTTATTCAGGGGCCACAAGTTCTACGAGCAGTACTTC
CASSLFRGHKFYEQYF
>TRBJ1-2|TRBV7-9|NA|TRBD1
TGTGCCAGCAGCACGGGACAGTTCCATAATAACTATGGCTACACCTTC
CASSTGQFHNNYGYTF
>TRBJ1-6|TRBV6-5|NA|TRBD1
TGTGCCAGCAGTTTTTCCGGGACAGGGTGGTCACCCCTCCACTTT
CASSFSGTGWSPLHF
>TRBJ1-2|TRBV13|few|NA
TGTGCCAGCAGCTCCCAGGGTTCCTATGGCTACACCTTC
CASSSQGSYGYTF
>TRBJ2-7|TRBV6-1|NA|NA
TGTGCCAGCAGTCCGCCTATCACCTACGAGCAGTACTTC
CASSPPITYEQYF
>TRBJ1-2|TRBV7-9|NA|NA
TGTGCCAGCAGCCCGCGCTGGGCGGGTGGCTACACCTTC
CASSPRWAGGYTF
>TRBJ2-1|TRBV5-1|NA|TRBD2
TGCGCCAGCAGCCTCCGCCCTAGCGGGGGGGAAATTTACAATGAGCAGTTCTTC
CASSLRPSGGEIYNEQFF
>TRBJ1-2|TRBV9|NA|NA
TGTGCCAGCAGCGTAGATGGCCACTATGGCTACACCTTC
CASSVDGHYGYTF
>TRBJ1-2|TRBV7-2|NA|NA
TGTGCCAGCAGCCCCGCGGGGGGCAATGGCTACACCTTC
CASSPAGGNGYTF
>TRBJ2-5|TRBV11-2|NA|NA
TGTGCCAGCAGCATGGGGACTTCTCTCGTAGAGACCCAGTACTTC
CASSMGTSLVETQYF
>TRBJ1-2|TRBV7-9|NA|NA
TGTGCCAGCAGCTTTTCGACAGCGTTTTCCTATGGCTACACCTTC
CASSFSTAFSYGYTF
>TRBJ1-3|TRBV6-5|NA|NA
TGTGCCAGCAGTTACGACAGGTTTGATGGAAACACCATATATTTT
CASSYDRFDGNTIYF
>TRBJ2-3|TRBV5-1|NA|TRBD2
TGCGCCAGCAGCTTGGGCGCCATAGCGGGGGGGCATACAGATACGCAGTATTTT
CASSLGAIAGGHTDTQYF
>TRBJ1-1|TRBV7-9|NA|NA
TGTGCCAGCAGCCCCCTCGGGTTAGAGATCGGAGCTTTCTTT
CASSPLGLEIGAFF
>TRBJ2-7|TRBV18|NA|NA
TGTGCCAGCTCTCTCAGGGCTGGCGAGCAGTACTTC
CASSLRAGEQYF
>TRBJ2-7|TRBV4-1|once|TRBD2
TGCGCCAGCAGCCAAAATAGCGGGGGTACCTACGAGCAGTACTTC
CASSQNSGGTYEQYF
>TRBJ1-2|TRBV6-1|once|TRBD1
TGTGCCAGCGTCGGCACAGGGGTAAGTGGCTACACCTTC
CASVGTGVSGYTF
>TRBJ2-7|TRBV6-5|once|NA
TGTGCCAGCAGTTACTCTAGGCAGGGGGAGCAGTACTTC
CASSYSRQGEQYF
>TRBJ1-6|TRBV4-1|NA|TRBD1
TGCGCCAGCAGCCAAGGACAGGGTTTTAGTTCACCCCTCCACTTT
CASSQGQGFSSPLHF
>TRBJ1-1|TRBV11-2|NA|TRBD1
TGTGCCAGCAGCCCGAGGACAGGGGAGAACACTGAAGCTTTCTTT
CASSPRTGENTEAFF
>TRBJ2-6|TRBV7-2|once|NA
TGTGCCAGCAGCTTACTATTTGGCTCTGGGGCCAACGTCCTGACTTTC
CASSLLFGSGANVLTF
>TRBJ2-7|TRBV7-2|NA|TRBD1
TGTGCCAGCAGCCGGGACAGGGGGTCTGGGCAGTACTTC
CASSRDRGSGQYF
>TRBJ1-1|TRBV18|NA|NA
TGTGCCAGCTCACCACGGGGAGGCACTGAAGCTTTCTTT
CASSPRGGTEAFF
>TRBJ2-1|TRBV14|once|TRBD1
TGTGCCAGCAGCCAAAACAACAGGGGGGTGGATGAGCAGTTCTTC
CASSQNNRGVDEQFF
>TRBJ1-2|TRBV6-5|NA|TRBD1
TGTGCCAGCAGCAGGACGGACAGGGGCGGAGATGGCTACACCTTC
CASSRTDRGGDGYTF
>TRBJ2-7|TRBV5-5|NA|NA
TGTGCCAGCAGCTTGTACAGTAACTACGAGCAGTACTTC
CASSLYSNYEQYF
>TRBJ2-7|TRBV27|NA|TRBD2
TGTGCCAGCACCCCCCGCGGGGGGTACTACGAGCAGTACTTC
CASTPRGGYYEQYF
>TRBJ1-5|TRBV10-2|once|TRBD1
TGCGCCAGCAGTGAGTTTCCGGCAGGGGGTAATCAGCCCCAGCATTTT
CASSEFPAGGNQPQHF
>TRBJ1-3|TRBV6-5|NA|NA
TGTGCCAGCAGCCGCGGGGGGGATTGGGTCTACACCATATATTTT
CASSRGGDWVYTIYF
>TRBJ1-2|TRBV10-3|NA|NA
TGTGCCATCAGTGAACCCAAACTGCGCTATGGCTACACCTTC
CAISEPKLRYGYTF
>TRBJ1-1|TRBV25-1|NA|NA
TGTGCCAGCAGAAGAGGCACTGAAGCTTTCTTT
CASRRGTEAFF
>TRBJ1-1|TRBV27|NA|NA
TGTGCCAGCAGTTTCGGGGGATTGAACACTGAAGCTTTCTTT
CASSFGGLNTEAFF
>TRBJ1-6|TRBV4-2|few|TRBD1
TGTGCCAGCAGCCAAGATCCGGGACAGAATAATTCACCCCTCCACTTT
CASSQDPGQNNSPLHF
>TRBJ2-1|TRBV11-2|NA|TRBD2
TGTGCCAGAGGAACTTTAGCGGGGGGCTGGGTCAATGAGCAGTTCTTC
CARGTLAGGWVNEQFF
>TRBJ2-3|TRBV19|NA|TRBD2
TGTGCCAGTAGTCTAGCTAGCGGAGGCAGCACAGATACGCAGTATTTT
CASSLASGGSTDTQYF
>TRBJ2-7|TRBV25-1|NA|TRBD1
TGTGCCAGCAGTGGCGACAGGGGTTACGAGCAGTACTTC
CASSGDRGYEQYF
>TRBJ1-4|TRBV11-2|NA|NA
TGTGCCAGCAGCGTCTGGGAGCCAGGGGTTGAAAAACTGTTTTTT
CASSVWEPGVEKLFF
>TRBJ1-1|TRBV5-6|NA|NA
TGTGCCAGCAGCGTTTCGACAAGGAAAACTGAAGCTTTCTTT
CASSVSTRKTEAFF
>TRBJ2-4|TRBV7-2|NA|NA
TGTGCCAGCAGCTTAGAGAGACTAGCCAAAAACATTCAGTACTTC
CASSLERLAKNIQYF
>TRBJ2-7|TRBV7-2|NA|NA
TGTGCCAGCAGCTTTGTAAGTTCAGTAAACTCCTACGAGCAGTACTTC
CASSFVSSVNSYEQYF
>TRBJ1-4|TRBV13|NA|NA
TGTGCCAGCAGCCTCCTTTCAGGGAGGGGAGATGAAAAACTGTTTTTT
CASSLLSGRGDEKLFF
>TRBJ2-7|TRBV5-6|NA|TRBD1
TGTGCCAGCAGCCCGGGACAGGGAAGTTCCTACGAGCAGTACTTC
CASSPGQGSSYEQYF
>TRBJ2-3|TRBV7-9|once|TRBD2
TGTGCCAGCAGCTTAGTCCCACCCCTTAGCGGGTTGGGTGATACGCAGTATTTT
CASSLVPPLSGLGDTQYF
>TRBJ2-4|TRBV4-1|NA|NA
TGCGCCAGCAGCCAAGAGGAAATGGAGTCCCTAGCCAAAAACATTCAGTACTTC
CASSQEEMESLAKNIQYF
>TRBJ2-3|TRBV4-3|NA|NA
TGCGCCAGCAGCCAAGATTACCGGAGATCGACCCCCGTCGGTACGCAGTATTTT
CASSQDYRRSTPVGTQYF
>TRBJ2-7|TRBV7-2|NA|NA
TGTGCCAGCAGCTTAGGGGAGCCCTACGAGCAGTACTTC
CASSLGEPYEQYF
>TRBJ2-3|TRBV10-3|NA|TRBD2
TGTGCCATCCGACGGGGGGATACAGATACGCAGTATTTT
CAIRRGDTDTQYF
>TRBJ1-1|TRBV6-1|NA|NA
TGTGCCAGCAGTGAAGAAGGGGTGAGGAACACTGAAGCTTTCTTT
CASSEEGVRNTEAFF
>TRBJ1-5|TRBV15|NA|NA
TGTGCCACTAATGGAGATTATAGCAATCAGCCCCAGCATTTT
CATNGDYSNQPQHF